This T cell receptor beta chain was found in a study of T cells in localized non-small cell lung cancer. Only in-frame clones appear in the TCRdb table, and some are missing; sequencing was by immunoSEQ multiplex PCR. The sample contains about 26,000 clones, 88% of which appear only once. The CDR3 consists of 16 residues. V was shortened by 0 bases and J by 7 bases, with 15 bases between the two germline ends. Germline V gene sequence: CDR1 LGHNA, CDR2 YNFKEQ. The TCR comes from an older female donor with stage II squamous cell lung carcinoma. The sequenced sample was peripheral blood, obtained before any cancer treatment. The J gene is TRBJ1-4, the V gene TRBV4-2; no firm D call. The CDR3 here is CASSQEARDWGEKLFF. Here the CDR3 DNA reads TGTGCCAGCAGCCAAGAAGCCCGGGATTGGGGTGAAAAACTGTTTTTT.